These T cell receptor beta chains were read from a single sample in a study of T cell repertoires in cytomegalovirus infection. TCRdb passed the reads through MiXCR, listing each CDR3 protein once. Among approximately 100,000 distinct CDR3 sequences listed, about 40% were seen once. The antigens for these receptors are not known. Sample: CD8+ T cells from cultured PBMCs, taken from culture after CMV antigen stimulation. These receptors originate from a human donor in good health (CMV status not recorded). Some clones in this sample may be carry-over from other donors' samples. The CDR3 runs from the conserved cysteine through the conserved F or W. A D gene is named only where the DNA matches it firmly. Clone sizes are given selectively: once, few, many, or a class where the clone is expanded.

clone_size	j_call	v_call	d_call	cdr3_aa	cdr3_nt
.	TRBJ1-1	TRBV7-6	.	CASSPRSGANTEAFF	TGTGCCAGCAGCCCAAGGTCCGGGGCGAACACTGAAGCTTTCTTT
.	TRBJ1-2	TRBV2	.	CASSEHRDGYGYTF	TGTGCCAGCAGTGAGCACAGGGATGGGTATGGCTACACCTTC
many	TRBJ2-5	TRBV11-2	.	CASSFTGYQETQYF	TGTGCCAGCAGCTTCACAGGGTACCAAGAGACCCAGTACTTC
few	TRBJ2-3	TRBV28	TRBD2	CASSQLAGLSTDTQYF	TGTGCCAGCAGCCAACTAGCGGGGCTCAGCACAGATACGCAGTATTTT
.	TRBJ1-5	TRBV27	.	CASSPRARDNQPQHF	TGTGCCAGCAGCCCCAGGGCCAGGGACAATCAGCCCCAGCATTTT
.	TRBJ1-5	TRBV28	.	CASSPYDQPQHF	TGTGCCAGCAGCCCATACGATCAGCCCCAGCATTTT
once	TRBJ1-1	TRBV15	.	CATSRDPPGGNTEAFF	TGTGCCACCAGCAGAGATCCCCCAGGAGGGAACACTGAAGCTTTCTTT
.	TRBJ2-6	TRBV3-1	TRBD1	CASRPGQGDSGANVLTF	TGTGCCAGCAGACCGGGACAGGGTGACTCTGGGGCCAACGTCCTGACTTTC
few	TRBJ1-5	TRBV28	.	CASSFSQPQHF	TGTGCCAGCAGTTTCAGTCAGCCCCAGCATTTT
.	TRBJ2-4	TRBV2	TRBD2	CASIPDGLAGTLAKNIQYF	TGTGCCAGCATCCCGGACGGGCTAGCGGGTACGCTAGCCAAAAACATTCAGTACTTC
once	TRBJ2-3	TRBV3-1	TRBD2	CASSPRGRGGLLDTQYF	TGTGCCAGCAGCCCAAGGGGGCGGGGGGGACTATTAGATACGCAGTATTTT
.	TRBJ1-5	TRBV4-2	.	CASSQGEDSNQPQHF	TGTGCCAGCAGCCAAGGGGAGGATAGCAATCAGCCCCAGCATTTT
many	TRBJ1-6	TRBV2	.	CASSEPGPSSYNSPLHF	TGTGCCAGCAGCGAGCCCGGACCGAGCTCCTATAATTCACCCCTCCACTTT
.	TRBJ2-3	TRBV6-5	TRBD2	CASKGLEDTQYF	TGTGCCAGCAAGGGACTAGAAGATACGCAGTATTTT
.	TRBJ2-2	TRBV7-2	.	CASSPNAFGGELFF	TGTGCCAGCAGCCCCAACGCTTTCGGCGGGGAGCTGTTTTTT
.	TRBJ2-5	TRBV7-9	.	CASSLADGPQETQYF	TGTGCCAGCAGCTTAGCGGACGGCCCGCAAGAGACCCAGTACTTC